Listed below are T cell receptor beta chains from one sample, sequenced in a study of cytomegalovirus exposure and HLA in healthy donors. Profiling relied on immunoSEQ multiplex PCR, and the TCRdb table lists in-frame clones only, not all of them. The table records 180,000 or so clones, around 85% of them present only once. What was sequenced was PBMCs. These receptors all stem from a man younger than 30 in good health and CMV-seropositive. CDR3s include the opening cysteine and the closing phenylalanine or tryptophan. Fields, in order: J gene, D gene, clone size, V gene, CDR3 DNA, CDR3 protein. A D gene is named only where the DNA matches it firmly. The listing skips clone size in some rows; elsewhere it reads once, few, many or a size class.

J gene: TRBJ1-1; D gene: .; clone size: .; V gene: TRBV5-6; CDR3 DNA: TGTGCCAGCAGCTTGGACAGGAACACTGAAGCTTTCTTT; CDR3 protein: CASSLDRNTEAFF
J gene: TRBJ1-6; D gene: .; clone size: .; V gene: TRBV10-3; CDR3 DNA: TGTGCCATCAGTGAGCTTCTCAGTGTTCCCCTCCACTTT; CDR3 protein: CAISELLSVPLHF
J gene: TRBJ2-7; D gene: TRBD1; clone size: .; V gene: TRBV5-4; CDR3 DNA: TGTGCCAGCAGCAGCCGACAGGGGAAATACGAGCAGTACTTC; CDR3 protein: CASSSRQGKYEQYF
J gene: TRBJ2-2; D gene: .; clone size: .; V gene: TRBV14; CDR3 DNA: TGTGCCAGCAGCCAAGATCTTACACTAGGGAACACCGGGGAGCTGTTTTTT; CDR3 protein: CASSQDLTLGNTGELFF
J gene: TRBJ1-4; D gene: .; clone size: .; V gene: TRBV2; CDR3 DNA: TGTGCCAGCAGTGATCGTGCAGGCGCAAATGAAAAACTGTTTTTT; CDR3 protein: CASSDRAGANEKLFF
J gene: TRBJ2-7; D gene: TRBD1; clone size: .; V gene: TRBV27; CDR3 DNA: TGTGCCAGCAGTTTGGAGACAGGGGGATGGAACGAGCAGTACTTC; CDR3 protein: CASSLETGGWNEQYF
J gene: TRBJ1-2; D gene: TRBD1; clone size: .; V gene: TRBV6-1; CDR3 DNA: TGTGCCAGCAGCACAGGGGGCGGGAAGTATGGCTACACCTTC; CDR3 protein: CASSTGGGKYGYTF
J gene: TRBJ2-1; D gene: TRBD1; clone size: .; V gene: TRBV13; CDR3 DNA: TGTGCCAGCAGCTCCGGACAGGGTTTGGATGAGCAGTTCTTC; CDR3 protein: CASSSGQGLDEQFF
J gene: TRBJ1-6; D gene: .; clone size: .; V gene: TRBV23-1; CDR3 DNA: TGCGCCAGCAGGCTTCCGGGACAATTGTCCCCAAATTCACCCCTCCACTTT; CDR3 protein: CASRLPGQLSPNSPLHF
J gene: TRBJ1-6; D gene: .; clone size: .; V gene: TRBV23-1; CDR3 DNA: TGCGCCAGCCGGGGGAAGGGCAGGCACTATAATTCACCCCTCCACTTT; CDR3 protein: CASRGKGRHYNSPLHF
J gene: TRBJ2-7; D gene: .; clone size: .; V gene: TRBV30; CDR3 DNA: TGTGCCTGGAGCGCCAGGGGATACGAGCAGTACTTC; CDR3 protein: CAWSARGYEQYF
J gene: TRBJ2-7; D gene: .; clone size: few; V gene: TRBV7-6; CDR3 DNA: TGTGCCAGCAGCCCTGAGTGGGGCTCCAGCTACGAGCAGTACTTC; CDR3 protein: CASSPEWGSSYEQYF
J gene: TRBJ2-5; D gene: .; clone size: .; V gene: TRBV7-9; CDR3 DNA: TGTGCCAGCAGCTTAGTAGGCCAGGGCCAAGAGACCCAGTACTTC; CDR3 protein: CASSLVGQGQETQYF
J gene: TRBJ2-2; D gene: TRBD1; clone size: .; V gene: TRBV5-1; CDR3 DNA: TGCGCCAGCAGCCAAGGACAGGGGGCCGCCGGGGAGCTGTTTTTT; CDR3 protein: CASSQGQGAAGELFF
J gene: TRBJ2-7; D gene: .; clone size: .; V gene: TRBV9; CDR3 DNA: TGTGCCAGCAGCGCAACTGGGAGCTCCTACGAGCAGTACTTC; CDR3 protein: CASSATGSSYEQYF
J gene: TRBJ2-1; D gene: .; clone size: .; V gene: TRBV4-1; CDR3 DNA: TGCGCCAGCAGCCAAGTGGGGCTTCCTGAGCAGTTCTTC; CDR3 protein: CASSQVGLPEQFF
J gene: TRBJ1-6; D gene: TRBD1; clone size: .; V gene: TRBV7-2; CDR3 DNA: TGTGCCAGCAGCTTAGTCTTATTTGCCGACAGGGGAAGATCACCCCTCCACTTT; CDR3 protein: CASSLVLFADRGRSPLHF
J gene: TRBJ1-2; D gene: TRBD1; clone size: .; V gene: TRBV7-8; CDR3 DNA: TGTGCCAGCAGCTTAAATTCTGGGACAGGGCAGATTTATGGCTACACCTTC; CDR3 protein: CASSLNSGTGQIYGYTF
J gene: TRBJ2-1; D gene: .; clone size: .; V gene: TRBV27; CDR3 DNA: TGTGCCAGCAGTTCGATAGATACCGATGAGCAGTTCTTC; CDR3 protein: CASSSIDTDEQFF
J gene: TRBJ2-1; D gene: .; clone size: .; V gene: TRBV9; CDR3 DNA: TGTGCCAGCAGCGAAGCGGAATACAATGAGCAGTTCTTC; CDR3 protein: CASSEAEYNEQFF
J gene: TRBJ1-2; D gene: .; clone size: once; V gene: TRBV5-5; CDR3 DNA: TGTGCCAGCAGCTTGGGACAGGACAGATTTAATGGCTACACCTTC; CDR3 protein: CASSLGQDRFNGYTF
J gene: TRBJ1-2; D gene: TRBD1; clone size: .; V gene: TRBV9; CDR3 DNA: TGTGCCAGCAGCGTAGGACCCTCGACAGGGACCCAGAGGTATGGCTACACCTTC; CDR3 protein: CASSVGPSTGTQRYGYTF
J gene: TRBJ1-5; D gene: TRBD1; clone size: .; V gene: TRBV10-3; CDR3 DNA: TGTGCCACCACGCACAAACAGGGGTTCAATCAGCCCCAGCATTTT; CDR3 protein: CATTHKQGFNQPQHF
J gene: TRBJ1-2; D gene: TRBD1; clone size: .; V gene: TRBV18; CDR3 DNA: TGTGCCAGCTCAGAGAAGGCCGGGACAGGTTATGGCTACACCTTC; CDR3 protein: CASSEKAGTGYGYTF
J gene: TRBJ2-3; D gene: TRBD2; clone size: .; V gene: TRBV6-1; CDR3 DNA: TGTGCCAGCAGGTTAACGGGGGGGCCCGGAGATACGCAGTATTTT; CDR3 protein: CASRLTGGPGDTQYF
J gene: TRBJ1-3; D gene: .; clone size: .; V gene: TRBV10-3; CDR3 DNA: TGTGCCATCAGTGAGTCAGCAGGGCTGAACACCATATATTTT; CDR3 protein: CAISESAGLNTIYF
J gene: TRBJ1-4; D gene: .; clone size: .; V gene: TRBV30; CDR3 DNA: TGTGCCTGGAGTCAGGGCAGGGTGGGGGAAAAACTGTTTTTT; CDR3 protein: CAWSQGRVGEKLFF
J gene: TRBJ1-2; D gene: TRBD1; clone size: .; V gene: TRBV19; CDR3 DNA: TGTGCCAGCAGGGACAGGGGGGACTATGGCTACACCTTC; CDR3 protein: CASRDRGDYGYTF
J gene: TRBJ1-1; D gene: TRBD1; clone size: few; V gene: TRBV7-9; CDR3 DNA: TGTGCCAGCAGCTGGACAGGGAACACTGAAGCTTTCTTT; CDR3 protein: CASSWTGNTEAFF
J gene: TRBJ1-5; D gene: .; clone size: .; V gene: TRBV12-5; CDR3 DNA: TGTGCTAGTGGTCCCCTTCTGAGCAATCAGCCCCAGCATTTT; CDR3 protein: CASGPLLSNQPQHF
J gene: TRBJ2-3; D gene: TRBD2; clone size: .; V gene: TRBV19; CDR3 DNA: TGTGCCAGTAGTATAGAATGGGGGGGAGACTCAGATACGCAGTATTTT; CDR3 protein: CASSIEWGGDSDTQYF
J gene: TRBJ1-1; D gene: TRBD1; clone size: .; V gene: TRBV6-5; CDR3 DNA: TGTGCCAGCAGTTACCTACCGACAGGGCCGAACACTGAAGCTTTCTTT; CDR3 protein: CASSYLPTGPNTEAFF
J gene: TRBJ1-2; D gene: TRBD1; clone size: .; V gene: TRBV5-4; CDR3 DNA: TGTGCCAGCAGCTTGGGTGGACAGGGCGGCTATGGCTACACCTTC; CDR3 protein: CASSLGGQGGYGYTF
J gene: TRBJ2-1; D gene: .; clone size: .; V gene: TRBV7-9; CDR3 DNA: TGTGCCAGCAGCTTAAAGGGGCATAGCAATGAGCAGTTCTTC; CDR3 protein: CASSLKGHSNEQFF
J gene: TRBJ1-1; D gene: .; clone size: .; V gene: TRBV7-9; CDR3 DNA: TGTGCCAGCAGCTTGGCCGGGACACTCAACACTGAAGCTTTCTTT; CDR3 protein: CASSLAGTLNTEAFF
J gene: TRBJ2-3; D gene: TRBD2; clone size: .; V gene: TRBV5-6; CDR3 DNA: TGTGCCAGCAGCCAAATGATAGCGGGGGCATTTTTAAATACGCAGTATTTT; CDR3 protein: CASSQMIAGAFLNTQYF
J gene: TRBJ2-3; D gene: TRBD1; clone size: .; V gene: TRBV23-1; CDR3 DNA: TGCGCCAGCAGCCAAGGGATAGGACAGGGCCTTAGCACAGATACGCAGTATTTT; CDR3 protein: CASSQGIGQGLSTDTQYF
J gene: TRBJ2-5; D gene: .; clone size: .; V gene: TRBV7-6; CDR3 DNA: TGTGCCAGCAGCTTACGAACGGGGGAGACCCAGTACTTC; CDR3 protein: CASSLRTGETQYF
J gene: TRBJ2-7; D gene: TRBD2; clone size: .; V gene: TRBV6-5; CDR3 DNA: TGTGCCAGCACCCAAATAAGCGGGGCTTACGAGCAGTACTTC; CDR3 protein: CASTQISGAYEQYF
J gene: TRBJ1-1; D gene: .; clone size: few; V gene: TRBV6-5; CDR3 DNA: TGTGCCAGTGGGTGGAGGAACACTGAAGCTTTCTTT; CDR3 protein: CASGWRNTEAFF
J gene: TRBJ1-3; D gene: TRBD1; clone size: few; V gene: TRBV5-5; CDR3 DNA: TGTGCCAGCAGGCCAGGGACAGGCAGAAACACCATATATTTT; CDR3 protein: CASRPGTGRNTIYF
J gene: TRBJ1-1; D gene: .; clone size: .; V gene: TRBV27; CDR3 DNA: TGTGCCAGCAGTTTGGGGGCGCCGATGAACACTGAAGCTTTCTTT; CDR3 protein: CASSLGAPMNTEAFF
J gene: TRBJ2-1; D gene: .; clone size: .; V gene: TRBV4-2; CDR3 DNA: TGTGCCAGCAGCCAAGGGGGCGGATTGGAGCAGTTCTTC; CDR3 protein: CASSQGGGLEQFF
J gene: TRBJ2-5; D gene: TRBD2; clone size: .; V gene: TRBV7-2; CDR3 DNA: TGTGCCAGCAGCTTAGCGCGGCTAGCGGGTCCCGAGACCCAGTACTTC; CDR3 protein: CASSLARLAGPETQYF
J gene: TRBJ2-3; D gene: TRBD2; clone size: .; V gene: TRBV14; CDR3 DNA: TGTGCCAGCAGCCAAGATCGGCTAGCGGGGGTCCCCACAGATATGCAGTATTTT; CDR3 protein: CASSQDRLAGVPTDMQYF
J gene: TRBJ1-2; D gene: .; clone size: .; V gene: TRBV30; CDR3 DNA: TGTGCCTGGACCCCAGGTGCCTATGGCTACACCTTC; CDR3 protein: CAWTPGAYGYTF
J gene: TRBJ1-2; D gene: .; clone size: .; V gene: TRBV27; CDR3 DNA: TGTGCCAGCAGTTTATCTCCGGTAGGGGTCAACCACTATGGCTACACCTTC; CDR3 protein: CASSLSPVGVNHYGYTF
J gene: TRBJ2-7; D gene: TRBD1; clone size: .; V gene: TRBV5-6; CDR3 DNA: TGTGCCAGCAGCTTGGAGGGCGGGTTTAGCTGGGACAGGTACGAGCAGTACTTC; CDR3 protein: CASSLEGGFSWDRYEQYF
J gene: TRBJ2-3; D gene: .; clone size: .; V gene: TRBV4-3; CDR3 DNA: TGCGCCAGCAGCCAAAGGAGGCGCGATACGCAGTATTTT; CDR3 protein: CASSQRRRDTQYF
J gene: TRBJ1-5; D gene: TRBD1; clone size: .; V gene: TRBV6-5; CDR3 DNA: TGTGCCAGCAACCCGACAGGGGGGGGCAATCAGCCCCAGCATTTT; CDR3 protein: CASNPTGGGNQPQHF
J gene: TRBJ2-7; D gene: .; clone size: .; V gene: TRBV6-4; CDR3 DNA: TGTGCCAGCAGTGAATCCCCGGACAGTTATTACGAGCAGTACTTC; CDR3 protein: CASSESPDSYYEQYF
J gene: TRBJ2-2; D gene: .; clone size: few; V gene: TRBV2; CDR3 DNA: TGTGCCAGCAGCCCATTCATGGTCGGGAACACCGGGGAGCTGTTTTTT; CDR3 protein: CASSPFMVGNTGELFF
J gene: TRBJ1-1; D gene: .; clone size: .; V gene: TRBV5-4; CDR3 DNA: TGTGCCAGCAGCGGGGGTGGGGGCGCATTTACTGAAGCTTTCTTT; CDR3 protein: CASSGGGGAFTEAFF
J gene: TRBJ2-3; D gene: .; clone size: .; V gene: TRBV9; CDR3 DNA: TGTGCCAGCAGCGTAGTCGCTAGCTCAGATACGCAGTATTTT; CDR3 protein: CASSVVASSDTQYF
J gene: TRBJ1-1; D gene: .; clone size: .; V gene: TRBV5-1; CDR3 DNA: TGCGCCAGCAGCTTGGCCGTCCCAGATTCGAAAGCTTTCTTT; CDR3 protein: CASSLAVPDSKAFF
J gene: TRBJ2-7; D gene: .; clone size: .; V gene: TRBV7-8; CDR3 DNA: TGTGCCAGCAGCTTAGCAGCCACGCTTATGCACGAGCAGTACTTC; CDR3 protein: CASSLAATLMHEQYF
J gene: TRBJ2-5; D gene: .; clone size: .; V gene: TRBV7-6; CDR3 DNA: TGTGCCAGCAGCTTAAGTACAGCCCAGAAAGAGACCCAGTACTTC; CDR3 protein: CASSLSTAQKETQYF
J gene: TRBJ2-5; D gene: TRBD2; clone size: .; V gene: TRBV2; CDR3 DNA: TGTGCCAGCAGTGAGGTCCGGGGAGGGCGGGAGACCCAGTACTTC; CDR3 protein: CASSEVRGGRETQYF
J gene: TRBJ2-5; D gene: .; clone size: .; V gene: TRBV7-8; CDR3 DNA: TGTGCCAGCCGCCGGCAGGGCAAGCGAGAGACCCAGTACTTC; CDR3 protein: CASRRQGKRETQYF
J gene: TRBJ1-5; D gene: .; clone size: .; V gene: TRBV7-8; CDR3 DNA: TGTGCCAGCAGCCCTCAGGGCGGCAGGGGCGGTCAGCCCCAGCATTTT; CDR3 protein: CASSPQGGRGGQPQHF